This entry concerns a single TCR beta chain. TCR beta CDR3 regions were amplified from RNA. HTBI primers were employed in a first-round RT-PCR of the TCR CDR3. TCRdb called the multiplex PCR reads again in MiXCR, with one record for every CDR3 protein. Of a few hundred thousand distinct CDR3 sequences in the sample, 16% were seen once. These data originate in a study of T cells in Graves' hyperthyroidism and ophthalmopathy. Patients were excluded because of uncontrolled infection, other autoimmune disease, pregnancy or lactation. This clonotype was obtained from a woman aged 40 to 50 with Graves' ophthalmopathy. The specimen was blood.

The CDR3 loop reads CAISATSTGGSYEQYF. Written as DNA, the CDR3 is TGTGCCATCAGCGCTACGTCGACAGGGGGGTCCTACGAGCAGTACTTC. V and J are TRBV10-3 and TRBJ2-7, with 9 bases matching TRBD1. From germline, CDR1 is ENHRY and CDR2 SYGVKD. V lost 6 bases, J lost 1 base, and 10 bases stayed unmatched. The CDR3 covers 16 residues.